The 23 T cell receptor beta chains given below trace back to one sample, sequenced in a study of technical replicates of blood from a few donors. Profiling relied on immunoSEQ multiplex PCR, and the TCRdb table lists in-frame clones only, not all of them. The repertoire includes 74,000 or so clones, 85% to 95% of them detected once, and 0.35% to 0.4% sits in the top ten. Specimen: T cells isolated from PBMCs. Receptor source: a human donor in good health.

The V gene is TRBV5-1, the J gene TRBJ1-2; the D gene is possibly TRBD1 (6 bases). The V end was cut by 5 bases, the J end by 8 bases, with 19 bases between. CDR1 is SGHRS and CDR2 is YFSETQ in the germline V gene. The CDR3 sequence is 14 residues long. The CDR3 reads CASSVLQGPQGYTF. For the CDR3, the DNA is TGCGCCAGCAGTGTACTACAGGGTCCTCAGGGCTACACCTTC.

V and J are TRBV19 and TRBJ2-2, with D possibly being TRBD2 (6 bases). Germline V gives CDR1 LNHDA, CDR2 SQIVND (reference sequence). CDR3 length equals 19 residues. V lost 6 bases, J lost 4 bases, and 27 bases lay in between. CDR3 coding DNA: TGTGCCAGTAGAAGTCCAGCGGGCTCTCATTTCCATGTCACCGGGGAGCTGTTTTTT. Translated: CASRSPAGSHFHVTGELFF.

CDR3 nucleotide sequence: TGCGCCGGACTAGCAGAGACCCAGTACTTC. Encoded protein: CAGLAETQYF. The gene calls are TRBV10-1 and TRBJ2-5; 8 bases match TRBD2. Germline lookup yields CDR1 WNHNN and CDR2 SYGVQD (reference sequence). The CDR3 covers 10 residues. V lost 11 bases to trimming and J lost 4 bases; unmatched junction nucleotides: 0.

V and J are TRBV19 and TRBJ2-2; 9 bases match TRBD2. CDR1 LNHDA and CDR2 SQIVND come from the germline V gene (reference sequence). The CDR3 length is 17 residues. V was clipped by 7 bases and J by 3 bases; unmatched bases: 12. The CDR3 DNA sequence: TGTGCCAGTACCAGTAAGAGGAGCGGGAGGCACACCGGGGAGCTGTTTTTT. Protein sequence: CASTSKRSGRHTGELFF. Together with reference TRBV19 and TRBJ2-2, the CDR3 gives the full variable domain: DGGITQSPKYLFRKEGQNVTLSCEQNLNHDAMYWYRQDPGQGLRLIYYSQIVNDFQKGDIAEGYSVSREKKESFPLTVTSAQKNPTAFYLCASTSKRSGRHTGELFFGEGSRLTVL.

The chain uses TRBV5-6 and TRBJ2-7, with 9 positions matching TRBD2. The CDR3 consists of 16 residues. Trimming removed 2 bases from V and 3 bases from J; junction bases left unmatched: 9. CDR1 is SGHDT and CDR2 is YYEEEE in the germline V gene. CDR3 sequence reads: CASSLGAAGGIYEQYF. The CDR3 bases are TGTGCCAGCAGCTTAGGCGCGGCGGGAGGGATCTACGAGCAGTACTTC. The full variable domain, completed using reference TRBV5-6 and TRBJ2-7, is DAGVTQSPTHLIKTRGQQVTLRCSPKSGHDTVSWYQQALGQGPQFIFQYYEEEERQRGNFPDRFSGHQFPNYSSELNVNALLLGDSALYLCASSLGAAGGIYEQYFGPGTRLTVT.

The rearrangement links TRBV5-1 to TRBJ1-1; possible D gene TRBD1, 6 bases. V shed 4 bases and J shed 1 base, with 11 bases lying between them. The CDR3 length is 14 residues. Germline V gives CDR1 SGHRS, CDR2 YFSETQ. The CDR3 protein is CASSATGQNTEAFF. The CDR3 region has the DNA TGCGCCAGCAGCGCTACAGGGCAGAACACTGAAGCTTTCTTT.

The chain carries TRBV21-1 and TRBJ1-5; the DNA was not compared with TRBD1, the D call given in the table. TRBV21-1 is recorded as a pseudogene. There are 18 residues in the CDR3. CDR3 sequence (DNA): TGTGCCAGCAGCGAAGGACAGGGGGCAATAAAGGGAAATCAGCCCCAGCATTTT. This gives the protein CASSEGQGAIKGNQPQHF.

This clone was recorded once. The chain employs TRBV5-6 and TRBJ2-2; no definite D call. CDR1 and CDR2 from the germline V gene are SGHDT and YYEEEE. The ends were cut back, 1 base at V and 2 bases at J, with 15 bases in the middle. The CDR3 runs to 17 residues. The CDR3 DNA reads TGTGCCAGCAGCTTGTCTTCGTCTAGACTTAACACCGGGGAGCTGTTTTTT. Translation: CASSLSSSRLNTGELFF.

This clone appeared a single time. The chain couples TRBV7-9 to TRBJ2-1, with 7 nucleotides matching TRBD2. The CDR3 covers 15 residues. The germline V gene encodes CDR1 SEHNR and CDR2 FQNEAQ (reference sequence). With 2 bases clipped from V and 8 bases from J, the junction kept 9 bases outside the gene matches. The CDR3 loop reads CASSLREAQEYEQFF. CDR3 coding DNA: TGTGCCAGCAGCTTACGGGAGGCACAGGAGTATGAGCAGTTCTTC.

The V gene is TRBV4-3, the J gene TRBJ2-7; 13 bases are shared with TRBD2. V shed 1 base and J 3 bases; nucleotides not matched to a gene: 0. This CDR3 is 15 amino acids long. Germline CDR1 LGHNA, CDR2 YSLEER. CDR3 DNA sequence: TGCGCCAGCAGCCAAGGACTAGCGGGAGGCTACGAGCAGTACTTC. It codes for CASSQGLAGGYEQYF.

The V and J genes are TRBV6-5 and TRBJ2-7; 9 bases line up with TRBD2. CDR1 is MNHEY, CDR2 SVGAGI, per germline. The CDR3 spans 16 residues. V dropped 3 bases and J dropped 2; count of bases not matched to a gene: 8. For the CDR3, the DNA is TGTGCCAGCAGTTATTCTCTAGCGGGAAACCCCTACGAGCAGTACTTC. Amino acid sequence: CASSYSLAGNPYEQYF.

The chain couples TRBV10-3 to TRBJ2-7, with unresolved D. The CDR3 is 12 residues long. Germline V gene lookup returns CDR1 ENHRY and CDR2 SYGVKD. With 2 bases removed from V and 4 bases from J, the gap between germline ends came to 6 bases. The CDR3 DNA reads TGTGCCATCAGTGAGAATTCTTACGAGCAGTACTTC. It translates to CAISENSYEQYF.

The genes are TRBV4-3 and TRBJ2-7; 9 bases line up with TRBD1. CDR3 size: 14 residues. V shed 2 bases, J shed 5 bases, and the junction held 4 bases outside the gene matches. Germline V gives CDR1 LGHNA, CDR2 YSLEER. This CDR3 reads CASSQSGTGNEQYF. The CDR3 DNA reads TGCGCCAGCAGCCAATCCGGGACAGGGAACGAGCAGTACTTC.

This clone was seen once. The CDR3 here is CASSFVSTTGELFF. The DNA of the CDR3 is TGTGCCAGCAGCTTTGTATCCACTACCGGGGAGCTGTTTTTT. The gene calls are TRBV11-3 and TRBJ2-2; no clear D. In germline, CDR1 is SGHNT, CDR2 YENEEA. Trimming cost V 3 bases and J 5 bases, with 10 bases left between them. This CDR3 comprises 14 residues.

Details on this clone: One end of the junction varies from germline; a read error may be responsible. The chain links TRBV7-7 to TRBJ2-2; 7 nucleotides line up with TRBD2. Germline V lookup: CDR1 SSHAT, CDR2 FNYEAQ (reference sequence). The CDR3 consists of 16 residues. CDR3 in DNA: TGTGCTAGCAGCTTAACCGGAGCGGGGCCCGCCGGGGAGCTGTTTTTT. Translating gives CASSLTGAGPAGELFF.

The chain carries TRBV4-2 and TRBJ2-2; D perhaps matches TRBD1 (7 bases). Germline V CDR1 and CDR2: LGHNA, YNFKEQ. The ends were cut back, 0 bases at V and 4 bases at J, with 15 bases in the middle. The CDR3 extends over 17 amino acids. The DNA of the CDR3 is TGTGCCAGCAGCCAAGATTCAGGGGGAGGTATCACCGGGGAGCTGTTTTTT. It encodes CASSQDSGGGITGELFF.

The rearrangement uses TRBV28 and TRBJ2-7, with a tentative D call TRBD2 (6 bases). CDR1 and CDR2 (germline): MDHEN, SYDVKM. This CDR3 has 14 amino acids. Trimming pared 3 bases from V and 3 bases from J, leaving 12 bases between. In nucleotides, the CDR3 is TGTGCCAGCAGTTTTCCCGGCGGGGACTACGAGCAGTACTTC. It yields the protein CASSFPGGDYEQYF.

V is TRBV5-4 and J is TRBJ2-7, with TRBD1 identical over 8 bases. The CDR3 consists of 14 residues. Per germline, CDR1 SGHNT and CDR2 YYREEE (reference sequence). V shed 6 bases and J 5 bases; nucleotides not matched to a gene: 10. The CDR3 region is CASKTGTGFNEQYF. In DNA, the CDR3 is TGTGCCAGCAAGACCGGGACAGGTTTTAACGAGCAGTACTTC.

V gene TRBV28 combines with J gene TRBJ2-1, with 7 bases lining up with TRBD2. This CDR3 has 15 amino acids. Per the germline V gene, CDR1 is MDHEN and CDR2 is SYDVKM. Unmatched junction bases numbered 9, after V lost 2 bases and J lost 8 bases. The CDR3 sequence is CASSLGSGGSDEQFF. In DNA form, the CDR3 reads TGTGCCAGCAGTTTAGGGTCGGGGGGTTCGGATGAGCAGTTCTTC.

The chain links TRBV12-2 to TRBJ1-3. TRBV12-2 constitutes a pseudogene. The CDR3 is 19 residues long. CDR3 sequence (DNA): TGTGCAAGTCGCTTAGCGTGTCGAGGTGCATCCTCTGAGGGAAACACCATATATTTT. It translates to CASRLACRGASSEGNTIYF.

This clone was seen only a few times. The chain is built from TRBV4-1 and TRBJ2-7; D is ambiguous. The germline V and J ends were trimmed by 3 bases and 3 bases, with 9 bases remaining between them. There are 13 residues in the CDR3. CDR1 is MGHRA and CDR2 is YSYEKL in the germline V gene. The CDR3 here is CASSHSQNYEQYF. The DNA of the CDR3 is TGCGCCAGCAGCCACTCACAAAACTACGAGCAGTACTTC.

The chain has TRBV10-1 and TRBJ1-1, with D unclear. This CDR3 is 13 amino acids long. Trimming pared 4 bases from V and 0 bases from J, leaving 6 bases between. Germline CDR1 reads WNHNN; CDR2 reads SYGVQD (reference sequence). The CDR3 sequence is CASSGPLNTEAFF. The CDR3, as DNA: TGCGCCAGCAGTGGTCCGTTGAACACTGAAGCTTTCTTT.

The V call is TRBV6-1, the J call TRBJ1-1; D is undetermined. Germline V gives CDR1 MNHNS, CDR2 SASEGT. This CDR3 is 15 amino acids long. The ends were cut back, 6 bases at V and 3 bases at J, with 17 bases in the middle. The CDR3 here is CASSGERLWDTEAFF. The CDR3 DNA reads TGTGCCAGCAGCGGAGAAAGGCTGTGGGACACTGAAGCTTTCTTT.